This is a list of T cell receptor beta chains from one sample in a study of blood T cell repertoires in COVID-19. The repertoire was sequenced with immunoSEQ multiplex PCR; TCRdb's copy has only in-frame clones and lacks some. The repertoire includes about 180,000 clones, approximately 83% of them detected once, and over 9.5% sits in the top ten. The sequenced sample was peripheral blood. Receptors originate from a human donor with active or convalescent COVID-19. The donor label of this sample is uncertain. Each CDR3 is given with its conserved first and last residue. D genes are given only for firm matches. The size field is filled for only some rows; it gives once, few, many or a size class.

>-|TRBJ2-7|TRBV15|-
TGTGCCACCAGCAGAGATTCGGGACTCTACTACGAGCAGTACTTC
CATSRDSGLYYEQYF
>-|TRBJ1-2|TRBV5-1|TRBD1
TGCGCCAGCAGCGTTGGGACAGGACAGCGGTGGTGCACCTTC
CASSVGTGQRWCTF
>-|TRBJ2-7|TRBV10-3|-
TGTGCCATCAGTAAAGGAGCCGCCGGTGAAGAATACGAGCAGTACTTC
CAISKGAAGEEYEQYF
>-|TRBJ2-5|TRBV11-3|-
TGTGCCAGCAGCTCACTGGAGTACCAAGAGACCCAGTACTTC
CASSSLEYQETQYF
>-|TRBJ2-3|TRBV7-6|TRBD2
TGTGCCAGCAGCTTACGACTAGCGGGGGGCACTAGCACAGATACGCAGTATTTT
CASSLRLAGGTSTDTQYF
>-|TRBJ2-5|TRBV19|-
TGTGCCAGTAGTATCCAATCAGGGGAGACCCAGTACTTC
CASSIQSGETQYF
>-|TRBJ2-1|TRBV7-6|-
TGTGCCGTCCGGGACTGGGTCTACAATGAGCAGTTCTTC
CAVRDWVYNEQFF
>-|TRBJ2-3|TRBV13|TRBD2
TGTGCCAGCAGCTTAGTACTAGCGGGAGGGTTTACAGATACGCAGTATTTT
CASSLVLAGGFTDTQYF
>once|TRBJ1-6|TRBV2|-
TGTGCCAGCAACATGCGGGTCAGTAATTCACCCCTCCACTTT
CASNMRVSNSPLHF
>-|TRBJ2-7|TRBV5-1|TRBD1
TGCGCCAGCAGGGCCGGGACAGGGGACGAGCAGTACTTC
CASRAGTGDEQYF
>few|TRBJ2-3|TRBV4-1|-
TGCGCCAGCAGCCAACGCGCGGGGTTTTCTGTAGATACGCAGTATTTT
CASSQRAGFSVDTQYF
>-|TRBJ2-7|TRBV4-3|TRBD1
TGCGCCAGCAGCCAGACAGGGAAATACGAGCAGTACTTC
CASSQTGKYEQYF
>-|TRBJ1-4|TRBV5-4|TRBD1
TGTGCCAGCAGCCCCCCGGGACAGCTTGACAAACTGTTTTTT
CASSPPGQLDKLFF
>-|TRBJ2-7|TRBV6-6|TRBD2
TGTGCCAGCAGTCCGTCCCGACTAGCGGGGGGATTCTACGAGCAGTACTTC
CASSPSRLAGGFYEQYF
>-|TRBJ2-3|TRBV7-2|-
TGTGCCAGCAAGCTAGCCCAGGCAGATACGCAGTATTTT
CASKLAQADTQYF
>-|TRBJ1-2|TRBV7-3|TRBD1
TGTGCCAGCAGCCCGACAGGGGAGGGTTGGTGGGGCTACACCTTC
CASSPTGEGWWGYTF
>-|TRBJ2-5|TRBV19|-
TGTGCCAGTAGTATTGGCGGGGATGCGGGCCAGTACTTC
CASSIGGDAGQYF
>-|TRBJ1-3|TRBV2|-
TGTGCCAGCAGGAGGACAGAAACTGGAAACACCATATATTTT
CASRRTETGNTIYF
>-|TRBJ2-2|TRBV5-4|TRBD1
TGTGCCAGCAGCTTGGGGACGACAGGGGGCGGCACCGGGGAGCTGTTTTTT
CASSLGTTGGGTGELFF
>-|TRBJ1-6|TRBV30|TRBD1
TGTGCCCTCGGGACAGGGCCACCCCTCCACTTT
CALGTGPPLHF
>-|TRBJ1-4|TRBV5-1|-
TGCGCCAGCTCCCCCTCCGGGTCGGAACTGTTTTTT
CASSPSGSELFF
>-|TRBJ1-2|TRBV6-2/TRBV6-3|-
TGTGCCAGCAGTAAACCCCAGGTGACAAGTGGCTACACCTTC
CASSKPQVTSGYTF
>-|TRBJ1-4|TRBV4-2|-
TGTGCCAGCAGACCAGATGGGGGAGGGGAAAAACTGTTTTTT
CASRPDGGGEKLFF
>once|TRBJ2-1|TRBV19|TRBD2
TGTGCCACTTGGGGGGGACGGATCACAAATGAGCAGTTCTTC
CATWGGRITNEQFF
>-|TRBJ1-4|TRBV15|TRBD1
TGTGCCACCAGCAGGGAGACAGGGGTAAATGAAAAACTGTTTTTT
CATSRETGVNEKLFF
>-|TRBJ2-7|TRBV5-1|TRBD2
TGCGCCAGCAGCTTTGGACTAGCGGGACCCTACGAGCAGTACTTC
CASSFGLAGPYEQYF
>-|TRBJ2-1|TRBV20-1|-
TGCAGTGCCCTAGATGCTGAGCAGTTCTTC
CSALDAEQFF
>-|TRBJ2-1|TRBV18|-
TGTGCCAGCTCACCACTCGAGGGACTCATATACAATGAGCAGTTCTTC
CASSPLEGLIYNEQFF
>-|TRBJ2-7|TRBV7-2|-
TGTGCCAGCAGCAAAGGCAGGCCTCCCGAGCAGTACTTC
CASSKGRPPEQYF
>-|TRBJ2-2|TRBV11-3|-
TGTGCCAGCAGCGTAACAGGCGGTTGGAACACCGGGGAGCTGTTTTTT
CASSVTGGWNTGELFF
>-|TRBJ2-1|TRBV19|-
TGTGCCAGTAGTATAGATCGGAGCCACGGACATACTCAGTTCTTC
CASSIDRSHGHTQFF
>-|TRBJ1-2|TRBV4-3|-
TGCGCCAGCAGCCAAGTGTTGGGAGGGAGGGGCTACACCTTC
CASSQVLGGRGYTF
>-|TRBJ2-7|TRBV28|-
TGTGCCAGCAGTTTTAGCTCCTACGAGCAGTACTTC
CASSFSSYEQYF
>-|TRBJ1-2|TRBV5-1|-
TGCGCCAGCAGCTTGGAGGGAGGGAAGGCTAACTATGGCTACACCTTC
CASSLEGGKANYGYTF
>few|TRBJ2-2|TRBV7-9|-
TGTGCCAGCAGCTTACACAGGGAGACCGGGGAGCTGTTTTTT
CASSLHRETGELFF
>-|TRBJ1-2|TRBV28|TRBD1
TGTGCCAGCAGTACCAGGGACAGGGGGAAAGCTAACTATGGCTACACCTTC
CASSTRDRGKANYGYTF
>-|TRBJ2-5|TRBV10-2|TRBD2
TGCGCCAGCAGTGAGTCGCGGGGGAGGGAGACCCAGTACTTC
CASSESRGRETQYF
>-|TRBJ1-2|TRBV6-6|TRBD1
TGTGCCAGCAGTTCACAGGGGCGCTATGGCTACACCTTC
CASSSQGRYGYTF
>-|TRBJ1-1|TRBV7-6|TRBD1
TGTGCTAGCAGCCGACAGGGGTTCGGGAGAAACACTGAAGCTTTCTTT
CASSRQGFGRNTEAFF
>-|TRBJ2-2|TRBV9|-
TGTGCCAGCACCACCTGGGGGGTCGGGGAGCTGTTTTTT
CASTTWGVGELFF
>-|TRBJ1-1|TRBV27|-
TGTGCCAGCAGTTCTGGGGCCTCGAACACTGAAGCTTTCTTT
CASSSGASNTEAFF